These 10 T cell receptor beta chains were all obtained from the same sample, sequenced in a study of CD8+ T cells in alopecia areata. RNA extraction was followed by reverse transcription into cDNA, which acted as the sequencing template. Assay: immunoSEQ multiplex PCR; the TCRdb copy retains only in-frame clones and omits some. The sample shows 110,000 or so clones, more than 30% of them seen only once. The source material was CD4+ T cells sorted from blood. Source of these receptors: a human donor with alopecia areata.

This clone occurred a few times. Other DNA sequences of this sample code for an identical CDR3. The chain recombines TRBV29-1 with TRBJ1-2; TRBD1 aligns across 10 bases. The V gene end was trimmed by 6 bases and the J gene end by 4 bases; junction bases not matched to a gene: 2. CDR1 is SQVTM, CDR2 ANQGSEA, per germline. The CDR3 is 12 amino acids. This CDR3 is CSVDRGSYGYTF. In DNA form, the CDR3 reads TGCAGCGTGGACAGGGGGAGCTATGGCTACACCTTC. The full variable domain, completed using reference TRBV29-1 and TRBJ1-2, is SAVISQKPSRDICQRGTSLTIQCQVDSQVTMMFWYRQQPGQSLTLIATANQGSEATYESGFVIDKFPISRPNLTFSTLTVSNMSPEDSSIYLCSVDRGSYGYTFGSGTRLTVV.

V is TRBV6-5 and J is TRBJ2-7; no definite D call. This CDR3 is 12 amino acids long. V was cut by 4 bases and J by 3 bases, with 7 bases left in between. Germline V CDR1 and CDR2: MNHEY, SVGAGI. This CDR3 reads CASSFTLYEQYF. CDR3 DNA: TGTGCCAGCAGTTTTACACTCTACGAGCAGTACTTC.

V gene TRBV5-6 combines with J gene TRBJ2-7; D not resolved. Trimming stripped 0 bases from V and 3 bases from J, with 7 bases between. The CDR3 loop spans 13 amino acids. From germline, CDR1 is SGHDT and CDR2 YYEEEE. CDR3 protein: CASSLAGYYEQYF. As DNA, the CDR3 is TGTGCCAGCAGCTTGGCCGGGTACTACGAGCAGTACTTC.

The J gene is TRBJ1-2, the V gene TRBV7-2; no firm D call. CDR1 is SGHTA, CDR2 FQGNSA, per germline. The ends were cut back, 3 bases at V and 6 bases at J, with 8 bases in the middle. This CDR3 region has 12 residues. CDR3 sequence (DNA): TGTGCCAGCAGCTTGGGATTTGATGGCTACACCTTC. Amino acid sequence: CASSLGFDGYTF.

This clone was seen more than once but under ten times. This chain links TRBV14 with TRBJ1-2, with 7 nucleotides matching TRBD1. V dropped 1 base and J dropped 8; count of bases not matched to a gene: 4. The CDR3 has 13 amino acids. Germline CDR1 SGHDN, CDR2 FVKESK. CDR3 DNA: TGTGCCAGCAGCCAAGGACAGGGTGACGGCTACACCTTC. It translates to CASSQGQGDGYTF.

The table lists this clone with a few counts. The chain couples TRBV14 to TRBJ2-2, with TRBD2 identical over 8 bases. Trimming removed 4 bases from V and 0 bases from J; junction bases left unmatched: 4. The CDR3 length is 16 residues. CDR1 and CDR2 from the germline V gene are SGHDN and FVKESK. The CDR3 loop is CASSRAGGTNTGELFF. CDR3 sequence (DNA): TGTGCCAGCAGCCGTGCGGGAGGCACGAACACCGGGGAGCTGTTTTTT.

The chain employs TRBV5-1 and TRBJ2-7, with unresolved D. The germline CDR1 and CDR2 sequences are SGHRS and YFSETQ. This CDR3 is built from 12 residues. V lost 1 base, J lost 5 bases, and 7 bases lay in between. The CDR3 coding sequence is TGCGCCAGCAGCTTGAGGGTCGACGAGCAGTACTTC. Protein: CASSLRVDEQYF.

The chain is built from TRBV7-9 and TRBJ2-7; D is perhaps TRBD2 (7 bases). V shed 8 bases and J shed 5 bases, with 16 bases lying between them. Germline V gene data show CDR1 as SEHNR and CDR2 as FQNEAQ (reference sequence). CDR3 length: 13 residues. The CDR3 protein is CASRPQGGDEQYF. The CDR3 nucleotides read TGTGCCAGCCGACCACAGGGAGGGGACGAGCAGTACTTC. Looking up the rest from reference TRBV7-9 and TRBJ2-7 gives the full variable domain: DTGVSQNPRHKITKRGQNVTFRCDPISEHNRLYWYRQTLGQGPEFLTYFQNEAQLEKSRLLSDRFSAERPKGSFSTLEIQRTEQGDSAMYLCASRPQGGDEQYFGPGTRLTVT.

The chain has TRBV28 and TRBJ2-7, with unresolved D. CDR1 is MDHEN and CDR2 is SYDVKM in the germline V gene. The CDR3 has 11 amino acids. Trimming pared 7 bases from V and 6 bases from J, leaving 10 bases between. The CDR3 loop reads CASTGPREQYF. The CDR3 DNA is TGTGCCAGCACCGGGCCCCGCGAGCAGTACTTC. The full variable domain, rest sourced from reference TRBV28 and TRBJ2-7, is DVKVTQSSRYLVKRTGEKVFLECVQDMDHENMFWYRQDPGLGLRLIYFSYDVKMKEKGDIPEGYSVSREKKERFSLILESASTNQTSMYLCASTGPREQYFGPGTRLTVT.

This chain uses TRBV6-6 with TRBJ2-5; 8 nucleotides line up with TRBD2. This CDR3 comprises 15 residues. Germline lookup yields CDR1 MNHNY and CDR2 SVGAGI (reference sequence). V lost 5 bases, J lost 5 bases, and 10 bases stayed unmatched. This chain's CDR3 is CASSQPGGPGETQYF. CDR3 coding DNA: TGTGCCAGCAGTCAGCCGGGGGGGCCGGGGGAGACCCAGTACTTC.